This T cell receptor (beta chain) was observed in a study of T cells after yellow fever vaccination. A single record per CDR3 protein comes from TCRdb applying MiXCR to the 5' RACE reads. Among about 320,000 distinct CDR3 sequences listed, around 10% were seen once. The CDR3 loop spans 12 amino acids. Germline CDR1 reads DFQATT; CDR2 reads SNEGSKA (reference sequence). V gave up 6 bases and J gave up 7 bases, with 10 bases separating them. This sequence was found in a man between 18 and 35 years old who received the YFV17D yellow fever vaccine. The sequencing used CD4+ T cells sorted from PBMCs, collected 45 days after the yellow fever booster vaccination. The chain couples TRBV20-1 to TRBJ2-6; tentative D call: TRBD1 (6 bases). This CDR3 reads CSAKQGANVLTF. DNA of the CDR3: TGCAGTGCAAAACAGGGAGCCAACGTCCTGACTTTC.